The TCR beta chain under discussion was sequenced for a study of control samples from healthy donors and cancer patients. Method: immunoSEQ multiplex PCR; TCRdb's copy keeps in-frame clones and lacks some. The table has over 100,000 clones, 88% seen once; the top ten hold approximately 3.5%. V gave up 7 bases and J gave up 2 bases, with 9 bases separating them. CDR1 is LNHDA and CDR2 is SQIVND in the germline V gene (reference sequence). The CDR3 runs 14 residues. The J gene is TRBJ2-6, the V gene TRBV19, with a tentative D call TRBD1 (6 bases). This sequence originates from a man in his forties in good health. The specimen sequenced was blood. The CDR3 region is CASKQGTGANVLTF. The CDR3 DNA follows: TGTGCCAGTAAACAGGGAACTGGGGCCAACGTCCTGACTTTC.